Below, 10 T cell receptor beta chains from the same sample are listed, as sequenced in a study of blood T cell repertoires in COVID-19. The assay was immunoSEQ multiplex PCR, and TCRdb's table has in-frame clones only and misses some. Here the sample spans around 190,000 clones, more than 75% being singletons. Source material: PBMCs or T cells enriched from blood (not recorded which). All receptors come from a woman in her forties or fifties with acute COVID-19.

V usage is TRBV9 and J usage is TRBJ1-6, with 7 positions matching TRBD1. This CDR3 comprises 15 residues. V trimming: 4 bases; J trimming: 7 bases; junction bases outside the gene matches: 8. Germline CDR1 and CDR2: SGDLS and YYNGEE. CDR3 sequence reads: CASSLSLTGNSPLHF. CDR3 bases: TGTGCCAGCAGCTTATCCCTGACAGGGAATTCACCCCTCCACTTT.

In this sample, this clone turned up a few times. The chain recombines TRBV4-1 with TRBJ1-2; D is possibly TRBD1 (6 bases). V was shortened by 8 bases and J by 3 bases, with 16 bases between the two germline ends. Germline CDR1 is MGHRA and CDR2 is YSYEKL. This CDR3 contains 14 residues. CDR3 protein: CASSPEDSYYGYTF. The CDR3 DNA follows: TGCGCCAGCTCCCCCGAGGACAGCTACTATGGCTACACCTTC.

In its sample, this clone was seen a few times. The rearrangement joins TRBV7-9 to TRBJ1-5; tentatively, D is TRBD1 (6 bases). CDR3 length: 16 amino acids. With 2 bases removed from V and 2 bases from J, the gap between germline ends came to 13 bases. CDR1 and CDR2 from the germline V gene are SEHNR and FQNEAQ (reference sequence). The CDR3 is CASSLYGSGGNQPQHF. CDR3 DNA sequence: TGTGCCAGCAGCTTATACGGATCAGGGGGCAATCAGCCCCAGCATTTT.

This chain links TRBV5-6 with TRBJ1-6, with D perhaps TRBD1 (5 bases). The CDR3 covers 18 residues. V lost 1 base and J lost 0, with 14 bases in between. The germline gives CDR1 SGHDT, CDR2 YYEEEE. The CDR3, as DNA: TGTGCCAGCAGCTTGTGGGGCTACTCGAGCTCCTATAATTCACCCCTCCACTTT. Amino acid sequence: CASSLWGYSSSYNSPLHF. The whole variable domain, remainder taken from reference TRBV5-6 and TRBJ1-6, is DAGVTQSPTHLIKTRGQQVTLRCSPKSGHDTVSWYQQALGQGPQFIFQYYEEEERQRGNFPDRFSGHQFPNYSSELNVNALLLGDSALYLCASSLWGYSSSYNSPLHFGNGTRLTVT.

This sequence joins TRBV5-4 and TRBJ2-1, with 9 positions matching TRBD2. The germline gives CDR1 SGHNT, CDR2 YYREEE (reference sequence). This CDR3 is built from 15 residues. V was pared by 2 bases and J by 6 bases, with 6 bases of the junction left unmatched. The CDR3 is CASSFGLAGSNEQFF. CDR3 bases: TGTGCCAGCAGCTTCGGGCTAGCGGGGTCCAATGAGCAGTTCTTC.

This sequence joins TRBV5-1 and TRBJ2-2; TRBD1 is a possible D gene (6 bases). The V end lost 4 bases, the J end lost 4 bases, and 11 bases lay between the germline ends. CDR1 is SGHRS and CDR2 is YFSETQ in the germline V gene. This CDR3 comprises 14 residues. The CDR3 sequence: CASSHTGSTGELFF. In nucleotides, the CDR3 is TGCGCCAGCAGCCATACAGGGAGCACCGGGGAGCTGTTTTTT. Drawing the rest from reference TRBV5-1 and TRBJ2-2, the complete variable domain is KAGVTQTPRYLIKTRGQQVTLSCSPISGHRSVSWYQQTPGQGLQFLFEYFSETQRNKGNFPGRFSGRQFSNSRSEMNVSTLELGDSALYLCASSHTGSTGELFFGEGSRLTVL.

This sequence joins TRBV24-1 and TRBJ2-3; 15 bases agree with TRBD2. V shed 2 bases and J 3 bases; nucleotides not matched to a gene: 5. Germline loops: CDR1 KGHDR, CDR2 SFDVKD. The CDR3 has 18 residues. The CDR3 here is CATSDSGLAGGTTDTQYF. The DNA of the CDR3 is TGTGCCACCAGTGATTCCGGACTAGCGGGGGGGACTACAGATACGCAGTATTTT.

The CDR3 bases are TGTGCCAGCAGTTTAAGACAGGCTAGCAGCAATCAGCCCCAGCATTTT. Its protein is CASSLRQASSNQPQHF. The V and J genes are TRBV28 and TRBJ1-5, with a weak D call TRBD1 (6 bases). Trimming removed 2 bases from V and 1 base from J, with 12 bases in between. This CDR3 has 16 residues. Germline V lookup: CDR1 MDHEN, CDR2 SYDVKM.

This chain connects TRBV20-1 to TRBJ2-5; D is unclear. Per germline, CDR1 DFQATT and CDR2 SNEGSKA (reference sequence). V was cut by 3 bases and J by 1 base, with 9 bases left in between. The CDR3 length is 13 residues. The DNA of the CDR3 is TGCAGTGCTAGTCGAGACACCCAAGAGACCCAGTACTTC. Translation: CSASRDTQETQYF.

The chain uses TRBV3-1 (or the pseudogene TRBV3-2) and TRBJ1-3; no clear D. CDR3 length: 14 amino acids. CDR1 and CDR2 (germline): LGHDT, YNNKEL (reference sequence). Trimming stripped 4 bases from V and 1 base from J, with 8 bases between. This chain's CDR3 is CASSPWSSGNTIYF. The DNA of the CDR3 is TGTGCCAGCAGCCCCTGGAGTTCTGGAAACACCATATATTTT.